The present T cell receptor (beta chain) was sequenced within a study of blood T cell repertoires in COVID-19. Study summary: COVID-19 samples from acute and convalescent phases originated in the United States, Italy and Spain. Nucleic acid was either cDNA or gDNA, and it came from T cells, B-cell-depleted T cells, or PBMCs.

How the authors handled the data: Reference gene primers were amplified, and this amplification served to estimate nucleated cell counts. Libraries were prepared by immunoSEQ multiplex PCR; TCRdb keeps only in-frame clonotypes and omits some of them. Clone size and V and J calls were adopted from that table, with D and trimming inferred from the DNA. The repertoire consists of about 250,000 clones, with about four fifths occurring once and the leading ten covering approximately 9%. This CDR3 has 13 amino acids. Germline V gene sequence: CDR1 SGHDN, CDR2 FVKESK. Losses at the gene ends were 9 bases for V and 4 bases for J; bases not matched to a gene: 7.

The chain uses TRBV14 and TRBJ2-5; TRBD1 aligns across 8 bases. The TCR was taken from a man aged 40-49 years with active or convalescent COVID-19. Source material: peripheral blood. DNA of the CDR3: TGTGCCAGTACTGGACAGGGAGGAGAGACCCAGTACTTC. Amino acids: CASTGQGGETQYF. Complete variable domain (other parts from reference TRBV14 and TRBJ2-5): EAGVTQFPSHSVIEKGQTVTLRCDPISGHDNLYWYRRVMGKEIKFLLHFVKESKQDESGMPNNRFLAERTGGTYSTLKVQPAELEDSGVYFCASTGQGGETQYFGPGTRLLVL.